The present T cell receptor (beta chain) was sequenced within a study of blood T cell repertoires in COVID-19. As processed by the authors: Amplification with reference gene primers provided the estimates of nucleated cell counts. The protocol was immunoSEQ multiplex PCR, while the TCRdb copy is restricted to in-frame clones and leaves out a portion. D and trimming were read from the DNA, whereas the V and J calls and clone size are those reported in that table. This sample has fewer than 200,000 clones, with about 85% found just once. Per germline, CDR1 LNHDA and CDR2 SQIVND (reference sequence). The CDR3 consists of 15 residues. J was trimmed by 2 bases and V by 6 bases; bases with no gene match: 9.

The clonotype comes from a man aged 60 to 69 who had recovered from COVID-19. The genes are TRBV19 and TRBJ1-2; the match to TRBD1 covers 7 bases. What was sequenced was peripheral blood. The CDR3 DNA sequence: TGTGCCAGTAGCCCCAGCCGGGACAGCAACTATGGCTACACCTTC. Translating it yields CASSPSRDSNYGYTF.